This T cell receptor beta chain was captured in a study of breast tumors, draining lymph nodes, adjacent tissues. Study-wide results and limits: Most tumor T cells seemingly derive from lymph node, then expand in tumor. Data only fit, rather than demonstrated, lymph node origin of most tumor T cells. Tumors had less TCR diversity than lymph nodes, more than nontumor tissue. Luminal-like breast cancer showed significantly higher tumor–nontumor repertoire similarity than basal-like.

Details on this clonotype: Antigen: not known. A much larger clone sits a single nucleotide away, making a read error possible. The CDR3 does not close with the conserved phenylalanine or tryptophan, likely indicating a read error.

Samples came from axillary lymph nodes draining the breast cancer. CDR3 length: 15 residues. CDR1 and CDR2 from the germline V gene are SGHAT and FQDESV (reference sequence). Deletions cut 5 bases from V and 5 bases from J, with 17 bases between. MiXCR, run by TCRdb on the multiplex PCR reads, gives a single entry per CDR3 protein. The data show some 130,000 distinct CDR3 sequences, about a fifth seen once. The source material was axillary lymph node tissue. This clonotype originated in a female donor with breast cancer. Some clones in this sample may be carry-over from other donors' samples. The gene calls are TRBV11-1 and TRBJ2-3; TRBD1 is a possible D gene (7 bases). CDR3 DNA: TGTGCCAGCAGCCCCCTGTACAGGGGAGGAGATACGCAGTATCTT. Its protein product is CASSPLYRGGDTQYL.